Listed below are T cell receptor beta chains from one sample, sequenced in a study of blood T cells in healthy people across ages. TCRdb reprocessed the 5' RACE reads via MiXCR and lists one record per CDR3 protein. There are approximately 880,000 distinct CDR3 sequences in the sample; about 48% occur only once, and over 10% lies in the top ten. The sample was blood. The receptors were gathered from a man between 25 and 39 years old in good health. Each CDR3 is given with its conserved first and last residue. A clone size is listed for some rows: how often the clone was seen (once, few, many), or a class if it is expanded.

J gene | V gene | clone size | CDR3 protein
TRBJ1-2 | TRBV2 | NA | CASRGGTGQGYFNTF
TRBJ1-6 | TRBV28 | NA | CASSPSRVGLYNSPLHF
TRBJ2-3 | TRBV7-9 | NA | CASSPLGRESDRYAYF
TRBJ2-7 | TRBV2 | NA | CASSFSAVDRGAYEQYF
TRBJ1-4 | TRBV29-1 | once | CSVAGGTTNEKLFF
TRBJ1-1 | TRBV28 | once | CASSPGQGWGAFF
TRBJ2-1 | TRBV4-2 | few | CASSQEEGRSDYNEQFF
TRBJ2-7 | TRBV4-2 | NA | CASSQDLGDTSNEQYF
TRBJ2-5 | TRBV27 | NA | CASSSGTGGQETQYF
NA | TRBV20-1 | NA | CSAGGPRNYEQYF
TRBJ1-6 | TRBV6-5 | NA | CASSHPTGSYNSPLHF
TRBJ2-7 | TRBV29-1 | NA | CSGQGFGYEQYF
TRBJ2-7 | TRBV20-1 | few | CSARASTSRPYEQYF
TRBJ1-2 | TRBV6-1 | NA | CASDRGPSYGYTF
TRBJ1-2 | TRBV7-3 | NA | CASSPELTNYGYTF
TRBJ1-2 | TRBV27 | NA | CASSSTGAFNYGYTF
TRBJ2-4 | TRBV21-1 | NA | CASSKRRTGQLYKQYF
TRBJ1-5 | TRBV6-2/TRBV6-3 | NA | CASISSGEQGWNQPQHF
TRBJ2-3 | TRBV4-1 | many | CASSWTGGTDTQYF
NA | TRBV11-2 | NA | CASIVGTKETQYF
TRBJ2-1 | TRBV12-3/TRBV12-4 | many | CASTRGGSSYNEQFF
TRBJ2-1 | TRBV4-3 | NA | CASSQGAFYNEQFF
TRBJ2-2 | TRBV4-3 | NA | CASSQDGSGAGELFF
TRBJ1-2 | TRBV19 | NA | CATNPGGGGYTF
TRBJ2-7 | TRBV29-1 | few | CSVRTSGFYEQYF
TRBJ1-4 | TRBV5-1 | NA | CASSPVGRGLPGTNEKLFF
TRBJ2-2 | TRBV6-1 | NA | CASSEAEGNTGELFF
TRBJ2-3 | TRBV24-1 | NA | CATSVQGLHTNTQYF
TRBJ2-1 | TRBV6-6 | NA | CASKKRRDGNYNEQFF
NA | TRBV6-5 | few | CASSYSDRGGEQYF
TRBJ1-6 | TRBV9 | NA | CASSVAGAGNSPLHF
TRBJ2-7 | TRBV2 | many | CASREFYEQYF
TRBJ1-5 | TRBV29-1 | NA | CSAGAGGGQPQHF
TRBJ2-5 | TRBV9 | NA | CASSARPAGGQETQYF
NA | TRBV7-2 | few | CASTHRTGSYEQYF
TRBJ1-4 | TRBV27 | NA | CASSLGGGLEKLFF
TRBJ1-1 | TRBV20-1 | NA | CSADQPGDTEAFF
TRBJ2-1 | TRBV7-3 | few | CASSLGGRGPDNEQFF
TRBJ2-1 | TRBV10-3 | NA | CAISDTAGTSGYEQFF
TRBJ2-7 | TRBV27 | NA | CASSLSGGGFYNEQYF
TRBJ2-7 | TRBV4-3 | NA | CASSQLEDGSYEQYF
TRBJ2-7 | TRBV4-1 | once | CASSQELRLNEQYF
TRBJ2-1 | TRBV6-2/TRBV6-3 | NA | CTSSYEGPYNEQFF
TRBJ2-3 | TRBV12-3/TRBV12-4 | NA | CASSSWTSGYLTDTQYF
TRBJ2-7 | TRBV27 | NA | CASSLAGTRGYEQYF
TRBJ2-5 | TRBV11-1 | NA | CASSDPGQLQETRYF
TRBJ2-1 | TRBV28 | NA | CASSPLEGLSYNEQFF